This entry describes one TCR beta chain. This clone's antigen is unknown. No qualities accompany the bases; no much larger clone lies one base away. This sample stems from a study of shared clonotypes between healthy human individuals (dated by TCRdb to about 2020). In the study overall: The cohort comprised a couple of women and a few men aged 18 to 49 years. The study deeply sequenced blood TCR repertoires of several healthy adults to estimate repertoire size and the extent of clonotype sharing between individuals. For each donor, three plates each were used for CD4 naive and CD4 memory, two plates were used for CD8 naive, and one plate was used for CD8 memory. Each donor's leukapheresis produced roughly between about 0.8 and 8.9 billion PBMCs. Libraries were prepared and TCR repertoires were sequenced by different laboratories using diverse techniques, in order to increase sequencing depth and limit assay-specific biases.

The CDR3 holds 15 amino acids from the cysteine to the phenylalanine. This entry keeps only the CDR3 DNA: 45 bases, framed from base 1. CDR1 is given as MNHNS and CDR2 as SASEGT, both from the germline V gene. V and J are truncated by 2 bases and 4 bases respectively, leaving an intervening sequence of 12 bases. Using the deep immunoSEQ assay, TCR CDR3 regions were amplified from genomic DNA by multiplex PCR. Extracted genomic DNA from each cell subset was distributed evenly across all wells of several immunoSEQ 96-well plates, and each plate was treated as a replicate. For sorted subsets, approximately 200 ng of genomic DNA, equivalent to around 29,000 T cell genomes, went into each replicate PCR. The purified libraries were quantified using a Qubit 3.0 fluorometer, sized with a Bioanalyzer 2100, and then quantified again using the KAPA Library Quantification kit. A separate single-read 150-cycle Illumina NextSeq 550 flow cell was used to sequence each immunoSEQ 96-well plate. Turning to the authors' computational methods: Because only junctional sequences without quality scores were contained in the immunoSEQ output, filtering matching that applied to full-length reads could not be performed. Sequences were annotated with PyIR, a Python wrapper for IgBLAST v1.9, using IMGT germline references to assign V/J genes and CDR3. Any read was removed if the V/J assignment was weak (E-value above 1e-6), the CDR3 was missing, or the read contained stop codons, out-of-frame junctions, or ambiguous translated residues. V3J clonotypes were defined by identical inferred V gene, J gene, and CDR3 amino acid sequence. Percentage overlap between repertoires was calculated by dividing the number of shared unique clonotypes by the size of the smaller repertoire. Three approaches were used to assess repertoire richness: RTK rarefaction, the Chao1 estimator, and Recon v2.1 estimates of unobserved clonotypes. OLGA was used to compute generation probabilities for all TCRbeta clonotypes that the gDNA method yielded from a handful of donors. TCRdb mirrors the immuneACCESS table, restricted to in-frame sequences. Some clones are absent from its copies; in checked studies, under half trace to an unresolved V gene, and the reason for the others is unknown. The V and J calls and clone size were taken over from that table, and D and trimming were inferred from the DNA. The sample table records about 2 million clones; roughly 94% of these occur just once. 0.1% to 0.15% of the sample is held by the ten biggest clonotypes.

General findings and caveats noted by the study authors: Incomplete sequencing was indicated by rarefaction of sorted-subset datasets, despite the large sequencing depth. Pairwise subsampling indicated that sequencing depth was expected to affect the degree of clonotype sharing among donors. Only blood was sampled, and tissue TCR repertoires likely differ from those in blood. Larger estimated clonotype richness was generally found for naive subsets than for memory subsets. Compared with non-shared clonotypes, clonotypes shared by all four sorted-subset donors had higher generation probabilities. When a few donors were compared, the shared fraction of clonotypes was around 5% for naive CD4, less than 4% for naive CD8, 2.3% for memory CD4, and 0.35% to 0.4% for memory CD8. The small number of donors limited the genetic and exposure-history diversity represented.

Healthy HIV-negative adults with no recently reported acute infections or vaccinations were included as donors. Every donor was a Caucasian adult living in Nashville, Tennessee, USA. Magnetic negative selection was used to enrich CD4+ T cells, after which naive cells were positively selected on CD45RA and the negative fraction became the memory subset. Blood was obtained by leukapheresis, after which PBMCs were separated by Ficoll-Histopaque density gradient centrifugation and cryopreserved in liquid nitrogen vapor phase. Analytical flow cytometry was used to check the purity and quantity of each magnetically sorted T cell population. Genomic DNA was isolated from each sorted fraction and quantified by UV absorbance on a Nanodrop 2000c.

The material sequenced was naive CD4+ T cells sorted from blood. Read against the paper, the sample's cell subset or site label means: CD45RA+ positively selected. The sequence was collected from a man younger than 35 in good health. Rearrangement joined TRBV6-1 to TRBJ1-5; the D gene identity is not certain. The DNA sequence follows: TGTGCCAGCAGTGAACGGGCAGGCATAAATCAGCCCCAGCATTTT. Translated, this is CASSERAGINQPQHF.